A single sample is the source of the 18 T cell receptor beta chains below, sequenced in a study of T cell repertoires in cytomegalovirus infection. TCRdb processed the reads anew with MiXCR; each CDR3 protein has one entry. Seen here are 250,000 or so distinct CDR3 sequences, approximately 13% observed once, and the top ten hold 1.5% to 2%. The specimen sequenced was PBMCs. These receptors were obtained from a human donor in good health (CMV status not recorded). Some clones in this sample may be carry-over from other donors' samples.

In its sample, this clonotype was seen many times. The chain combines TRBV6-2 or TRBV6-3 with TRBJ2-1; TRBD2 matches 9 bases. J gave up 0 bases and V 0 bases, and 9 bases lay outside the gene matches. The germline V gene encodes CDR1 MNHEY and CDR2 SVGEGT. The length of the CDR3 is 19 residues. The CDR3 reads CASSYSGLAGLSSYNEQFF. The DNA of the CDR3 is TGTGCCAGCAGTTACTCTGGGCTAGCGGGGCTGAGCTCCTACAATGAGCAGTTCTTC.

V is TRBV20-1 and J is TRBJ2-1; possibly TRBD1 or TRBD2 for D (5 bases each). The CDR3 runs to 14 residues. Germline loops: CDR1 DFQATT, CDR2 SNEGSKA (reference sequence). The V end was cut by 1 base, the J end by 7 bases, with 14 bases between. CDR3 residues: CSARVRDRRNEQFF. DNA for the CDR3: TGCAGTGCTAGAGTCCGGGACCGACGGAATGAGCAGTTCTTC.

In this sample, this clonotype turned up a few times. This rearrangement joins TRBV28 to TRBJ1-2, with TRBD1 as a possible D gene (6 bases). This CDR3 comprises 14 residues. V lost 10 bases, J lost 5 bases, and 20 bases lay in between. Germline values: CDR1 MDHEN, CDR2 SYDVKM. The CDR3 DNA sequence: TGTGCCACCGAAGGGGGGTGGGCGTTTTATGGCTACACCTTC. This sequence encodes CATEGGWAFYGYTF.

This clonotype was counted only a few times. V is TRBV10-3 and J is TRBJ1-1; 8 bases align to TRBD1. This CDR3 is built from 15 residues. Germline-derived CDR1 and CDR2 are ENHRY and SYGVKD. V was clipped by 8 bases and J by 1 base; unmatched bases: 9. DNA of the CDR3: TGTGCCATCGGGGGAGACAGGGGAAAGAACACTGAAGCTTTCTTT. Translation gives CAIGGDRGKNTEAFF.

This chain connects TRBV15 to TRBJ1-2; perhaps TRBD1 as D (6 bases). With 2 bases removed from V and 7 bases from J, the gap between germline ends came to 20 bases. The CDR3 loop spans 16 amino acids. Looked up from germline, CDR1 is LNHNV and CDR2 is YYDKDF (reference sequence). The CDR3 nucleotides are TGTGCCACCAGCAGACACTTGGACAGAGGGGACCTTGGCTACACCTTC. Translating gives CATSRHLDRGDLGYTF.

This clonotype was counted only a few times. The chain carries TRBV2 and TRBJ1-1; TRBD1 matches at 7 bases. The CDR3 spans 14 residues. The germline gives CDR1 SNHLY, CDR2 FYNNEI. J was trimmed by 5 bases and V by 7 bases; bases with no gene match: 10. CDR3 region: CASITGEGLTEAFF. The CDR3 DNA reads TGTGCCAGCATCACAGGGGAAGGGCTGACTGAAGCTTTCTTT.

This clonotype was detected ten times or more. This chain connects TRBV7-2 to TRBJ2-5; D is undetermined. The V gene's germline CDR1 is SGHTA and CDR2 FQGNSA. V dropped 5 bases and J dropped 1 base, with 8 bases sitting between them. This CDR3 contains 13 residues. The CDR3 region is CASSRPRQETQYF. The CDR3 region has the DNA TGTGCCAGCAGCCGCCCCCGCCAAGAGACCCAGTACTTC.

This clonotype was counted many times. The genes are TRBV7-2 and TRBJ2-5; 9 positions agree with TRBD1. The CDR3 has 15 residues. CDR1 is SGHTA, CDR2 FQGNSA, per germline. V was pared by 2 bases and J by 2 bases, with 3 bases of the junction left unmatched. CDR3 nucleotide sequence: TGTGCCAGCAGCTTATCCGGGACAGGGCAAGAGACCCAGTACTTC. Protein: CASSLSGTGQETQYF.

This clonotype was seen a few times. The rearrangement links TRBV20-1 to TRBJ2-7, with 9 nucleotides matching TRBD2. Per germline, CDR1 DFQATT and CDR2 SNEGSKA (reference sequence). This CDR3 contains 13 residues. V dropped 3 bases and J dropped 1; count of bases not matched to a gene: 1. CDR3 residues: CSARTSGSYEQYF. DNA for the CDR3: TGCAGTGCTAGGACTAGCGGATCCTACGAGCAGTACTTC.

A few counts support this clonotype. This chain uses TRBV19 with TRBJ2-7, with unresolved D. The CDR3 consists of 15 residues. The V gene's germline CDR1 is LNHDA and CDR2 SQIVND (reference sequence). Trimming shortened V by 3 bases and J by 1 base, and 13 bases separated the two germline ends. The CDR3 nucleotides are TGTGCCAGTAGTATCGGGCCCACCTCATCCTACGAGCAGTACTTC. Translated: CASSIGPTSSYEQYF. Variable domain in full (rest from reference TRBV19 and TRBJ2-7): DGGITQSPKYLFRKEGQNVTLSCEQNLNHDAMYWYRQDPGQGLRLIYYSQIVNDFQKGDIAEGYSVSREKKESFPLTVTSAQKNPTAFYLCASSIGPTSSYEQYFGPGTRLTVT.

The DNA of the CDR3 is TGTGCCAGCAGCTACCCCGGGGACGGTATGGATACGCAGTATTTT. This codes for CASSYPGDGMDTQYF. The genes are TRBV5-4 and TRBJ2-3, with D perhaps assigned TRBD1 or TRBD2 (5 bases each). Germline values: CDR1 SGHNT, CDR2 YYREEE (reference sequence). The ends were cut back, 3 bases at V and 6 bases at J, with 17 bases in the middle. CDR3 size: 15 residues.

This clonotype appeared many times. The chain combines TRBV7-2 with TRBJ1-5; 12 bases fit TRBD1. The V gene end was trimmed by 5 bases and the J gene end by 8 bases; junction bases not matched to a gene: 7. Germline values: CDR1 SGHTA, CDR2 FQGNSA. This CDR3 contains 15 residues. The CDR3 region is CASSPFGTGGEPQHF. For the CDR3, the DNA is TGTGCCAGCAGCCCGTTCGGGACAGGGGGCGAGCCCCAGCATTTT.

This clonotype has a count of ten or more. The V call is TRBV29-1, the J call TRBJ1-1; the D gene is possibly TRBD1 (5 bases). CDR3 length: 12 amino acids. The ends were cut back, 7 bases at V and 2 bases at J, with 11 bases in the middle. Looked up from germline, CDR1 is SQVTM and CDR2 is ANQGSEA. CDR3 region: CSDRGGNTEAFF. The CDR3 DNA reads as TGCAGCGACCGGGGGGGTAACACTGAAGCTTTCTTT.

This clonotype was recorded many times. The CDR3: CASGPRDRGSEQYF. The CDR3 nucleotides read TGCGCCAGCGGACCCCGGGACAGGGGGTCCGAGCAGTACTTC. The chain is built from TRBV5-1 and TRBJ2-7; 11 bases are a match to TRBD1. V lost 7 bases, J lost 6 bases, and 9 bases stayed unmatched. The CDR3 extends over 14 amino acids. Looked up from germline, CDR1 is SGHRS and CDR2 is YFSETQ.

The chain links TRBV5-1 to TRBJ2-7; 8 nucleotides align to TRBD2. CDR1 SGHRS and CDR2 YFSETQ come from the germline V gene. J was trimmed by 0 bases and V by 4 bases; bases with no gene match: 6. The CDR3 length is 15 residues. The CDR3 reads CASSREGLSSYEQYF. CDR3 nucleotide sequence: TGCGCCAGCAGCCGGGAGGGGTTAAGCTCCTACGAGCAGTACTTC. The variable domain in full, with the rest retrieved from reference TRBV5-1 and TRBJ2-7, is KAGVTQTPRYLIKTRGQQVTLSCSPISGHRSVSWYQQTPGQGLQFLFEYFSETQRNKGNFPGRFSGRQFSNSRSEMNVSTLELGDSALYLCASSREGLSSYEQYFGPGTRLTVT.

This clonotype was detected only a few times. The V and J genes are TRBV20-1 and TRBJ2-1, with D unresolved. This CDR3 has 17 residues. V was cut by 0 bases and J by 3 bases, with 18 bases left in between. Germline assignment: CDR1 DFQATT and CDR2 SNEGSKA (reference sequence). The CDR3 nucleotides are TGCAGTGCTAGAGATCGGTATGGCGGAAGTAGCTACAATGAGCAGTTCTTC. It codes for CSARDRYGGSSYNEQFF.

There are a few counts of this clonotype. The chain has TRBV14 and TRBJ2-7, with 10 nucleotides matching TRBD1. Germline lookup yields CDR1 SGHDN and CDR2 FVKESK. This CDR3 has 17 residues. J was trimmed by 1 base and V by 5 bases; bases with no gene match: 11. This chain's CDR3 is CASSTRTGQGRSYEQYF. The CDR3 nucleotides read TGTGCCAGCAGCACACGGACGGGACAGGGGCGATCCTACGAGCAGTACTTC. Using reference TRBV14 and TRBJ2-7 for the parts outside the CDR3, the full variable domain is EAGVTQFPSHSVIEKGQTVTLRCDPISGHDNLYWYRRVMGKEIKFLLHFVKESKQDESGMPNNRFLAERTGGTYSTLKVQPAELEDSGVYFCASSTRTGQGRSYEQYFGPGTRLTVT.

This clonotype was counted at least ten times. The chain uses TRBV7-3 and TRBJ2-3; 8 nucleotides align to TRBD2. The CDR3 contains 17 residues. Per germline, CDR1 SGHTA and CDR2 FQGTGA. The V segment lost 0 bases and the J segment 5 bases; nucleotides outside the gene matches: 10. The CDR3 loop reads CASSLTVGGGRGDTQYF. CDR3 coding DNA: TGTGCCAGCAGCTTAACGGTCGGCGGGGGGCGTGGAGATACGCAGTATTTT.